The 16 T cell receptor beta chains presented below share a single source sample, sequenced in a study of blood T cell repertoires in COVID-19. Profiling relied on immunoSEQ multiplex PCR, and the TCRdb table lists in-frame clones only, not all of them. The profile shows about 300,000 clones, 80% to 95% of them singletons. The source material was PBMCs or T cells enriched from blood (not recorded which). Receptors originate from a woman aged 25 to 39 who had recovered from COVID-19.

This rearrangement joins TRBV7-9 to TRBJ1-4; 7 bases line up with TRBD1. The CDR3 runs 15 residues. Germline CDR1 is SEHNR and CDR2 is FQNEAQ (reference sequence). Trimming at V came to 1 base and at J to 5 bases, leaving 4 bases not matched to a gene. The CDR3 region is CASSLVTGVNEKLFF. In DNA, the CDR3 is TGTGCCAGCAGCTTAGTTACAGGGGTAAATGAAAAACTGTTTTTT.

This chain uses TRBV5-4 with TRBJ2-1; 10 bases line up with TRBD2. With 4 bases clipped from V and 0 bases from J, the junction kept 4 bases outside the gene matches. Germline CDR1 and CDR2: SGHNT and YYREEE (reference sequence). The CDR3 has 16 amino acids. For the CDR3, the DNA is TGTGCCAGCAGCCCTAGCGGGAGTCGCTCCTACAATGAGCAGTTCTTC. Translating gives CASSPSGSRSYNEQFF.

The chain carries TRBV10-3 and TRBJ2-7, with 7 bases fitting TRBD2. The CDR3 has 14 amino acids. Germline trimming cut 10 bases from V and 2 bases from J; bases unmatched to any gene: 11. Germline V CDR1 and CDR2: ENHRY, SYGVKD. CDR3 protein: CATLREEGPYEQYF. CDR3 nucleotides: TGTGCCACCCTCCGGGAGGAGGGACCCTACGAGCAGTACTTC.

V and J are TRBV11-2 and TRBJ2-5; 7 bases match TRBD1. The CDR3 totals 15 residues. The germline V gene has CDR1 SGHAT and CDR2 FQNNGV. V lost 4 bases and J lost 8; bases outside the gene matches: 13. CDR3 nucleotide sequence: TGTGCCAGCAGCTATCCCGGGACAGCCCACAGAACCCAGTACTTC. The encoded protein is CASSYPGTAHRTQYF.

The gene calls are TRBV27 and TRBJ2-3; 10 positions match TRBD2. Germline lookup yields CDR1 MNHEY and CDR2 SMNVEV (reference sequence). With 6 bases clipped from V and 1 base from J, the junction kept 4 bases outside the gene matches. CDR3 length equals 15 residues. The CDR3 loop reads CASRQGTSGTDTQYF. CDR3 bases: TGTGCCAGCAGGCAAGGGACTAGCGGCACAGATACGCAGTATTTT.

The chain combines TRBV28 with TRBJ2-5; 12 bases align to TRBD2. CDR3 length: 14 residues. Germline assignment: CDR1 MDHEN and CDR2 SYDVKM. The trim removed 6 bases at V and 4 bases at J, leaving 3 bases unmatched. The CDR3 nucleotides read TGTGCCAGCAGACTAGCGGGAGGTCGAGAGACCCAGTACTTC. Amino acid sequence: CASRLAGGRETQYF.

The chain is built from TRBV7-2 and TRBJ2-7; D is unresolved. V lost 0 bases and J 2 bases, leaving 8 bases between the germline ends. The CDR3 length is 14 residues. Germline values: CDR1 SGHTA, CDR2 FQGNSA. CDR3 coding DNA: TGTGCCAGCAGCTTAGCGGGCCAACCCTACGAGCAGTACTTC. It is translated as CASSLAGQPYEQYF.

This chain joins TRBV5-1 and TRBJ1-4; the D gene is possibly TRBD1 (5 bases). The CDR3 is 13 residues long. The V gene lost 4 bases and the J gene lost 3 bases, with 7 bases spanning the gap. The germline V gene has CDR1 SGHRS and CDR2 YFSETQ. The chain's CDR3 is CASSRQPNEKLFF. The CDR3 DNA reads as TGCGCCAGCAGCCGACAGCCTAATGAAAAACTGTTTTTT. Using reference TRBV5-1 and TRBJ1-4 for the parts outside the CDR3, the full variable domain is KAGVTQTPRYLIKTRGQQVTLSCSPISGHRSVSWYQQTPGQGLQFLFEYFSETQRNKGNFPGRFSGRQFSNSRSEMNVSTLELGDSALYLCASSRQPNEKLFFGSGTQLSVL.

This sequence joins TRBV28 and TRBJ1-5, with no clear D. Germline CDR1 MDHEN, CDR2 SYDVKM. V was clipped by 5 bases and J by 3 bases, with 5 bases between them. The CDR3 is 12 amino acids. The CDR3 loop is CASSIINQPQHF. The DNA for the CDR3 is TGTGCCAGCAGTATCATCAATCAGCCCCAGCATTTT.

The chain uses TRBV7-9 and TRBJ1-2, with a possible D match to TRBD1 (5 bases). Germline V CDR1 and CDR2: SEHNR, FQNEAQ (reference sequence). The CDR3 runs 17 residues. V lost 7 bases and J 4 bases, leaving 25 bases between the germline ends. For the CDR3, the DNA is TGTGCCAGCACCAAAGGGTTAGCGGCGGGGCCCGTCTATGGCTACACCTTC. It translates to CASTKGLAAGPVYGYTF.

V usage is TRBV28 and J usage is TRBJ2-7, with unresolved D. V was shortened by 3 bases and J by 1 base, with 7 bases between the two germline ends. Germline V gene sequence: CDR1 MDHEN, CDR2 SYDVKM. CDR3 length: 13 amino acids. CDR3 loop: CASSFLRSYEQYF. CDR3 bases: TGTGCCAGCAGTTTCCTCCGGTCCTACGAGCAGTACTTC.

V is TRBV7-2 and J is TRBJ2-1; maybe TRBD2 (6 bases). Per germline, CDR1 SGHTA and CDR2 FQGNSA. This CDR3 spans 13 amino acids. The ends were cut back, 3 bases at V and 10 bases at J, with 13 bases in the middle. CDR3 DNA sequence: TGTGCCAGCAGCTTGGCCGGGAGTGGAGAGCAGTTCTTC. Its translation is CASSLAGSGEQFF.

The V call is TRBV7-3, the J call TRBJ2-7, with a weak D call TRBD2 (5 bases). Trimming pared 2 bases from V and 2 bases from J, leaving 16 bases between. In germline, CDR1 is SGHTA, CDR2 FQGTGA. The CDR3 has 16 amino acids. The CDR3 region has the DNA TGTGCCAGCAGCTTAGGGCCGGGGAACCCTCCCTACGAGCAGTACTTC. Translation gives CASSLGPGNPPYEQYF.

DNA for the CDR3: TGTGCCAGCAGCGGACTAGGACTAGCGGGAGCCGTGGGGAATGAGCAGTTCTTC. Amino acid sequence: CASSGLGLAGAVGNEQFF. The chain couples TRBV9 to TRBJ2-1; TRBD2 matches 13 bases. Germline CDR1 and CDR2: SGDLS and YYNGEE. V gave up 3 bases and J gave up 7 bases; unmatched junction bases: 13. This CDR3 contains 18 residues.

The chain combines TRBV6-2 or TRBV6-3 with TRBJ2-3; TRBD2 matches 7 bases. The CDR3 sequence is 15 residues long. Trimming removed 4 bases from V and 2 bases from J; junction bases left unmatched: 6. Germline V gene data show CDR1 as MNHEY and CDR2 as SVGEGT. The CDR3 DNA is TGTGCCAGCAGTTCCCAGCGGGACTACACAGATACGCAGTATTTT. Translation gives CASSSQRDYTDTQYF.

The chain carries TRBV7-9 and TRBJ2-7; no definite D call. In germline, CDR1 is SEHNR, CDR2 FQNEAQ (reference sequence). V dropped 5 bases and J dropped 2 bases, with 7 bases sitting between them. The CDR3 runs 12 residues. In DNA form, the CDR3 reads TGTGCCAGCAGCGAGTTTACCTACGAGCAGTACTTC. Encoded protein: CASSEFTYEQYF.